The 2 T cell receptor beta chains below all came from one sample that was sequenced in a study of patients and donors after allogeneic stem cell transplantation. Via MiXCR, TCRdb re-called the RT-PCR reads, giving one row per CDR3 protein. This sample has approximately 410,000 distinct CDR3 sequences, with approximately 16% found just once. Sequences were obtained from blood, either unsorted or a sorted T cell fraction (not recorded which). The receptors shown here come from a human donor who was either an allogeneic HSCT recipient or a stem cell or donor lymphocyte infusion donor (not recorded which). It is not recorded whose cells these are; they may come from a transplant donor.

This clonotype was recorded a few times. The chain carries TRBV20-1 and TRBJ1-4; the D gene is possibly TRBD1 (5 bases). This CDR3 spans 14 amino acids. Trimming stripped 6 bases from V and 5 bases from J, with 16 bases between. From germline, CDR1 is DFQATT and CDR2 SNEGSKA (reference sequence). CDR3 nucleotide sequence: TGCAGTGCCTACGGTGGCAGGGCCAATGAAAAACTGTTTTTT. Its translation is CSAYGGRANEKLFF.

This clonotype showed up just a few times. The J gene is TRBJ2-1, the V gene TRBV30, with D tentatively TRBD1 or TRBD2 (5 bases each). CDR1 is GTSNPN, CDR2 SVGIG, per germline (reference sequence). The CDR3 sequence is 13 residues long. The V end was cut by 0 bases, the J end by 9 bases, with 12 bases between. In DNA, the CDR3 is TGTGCCTGGAGTGTAGCGGTGAGGGGTGAGCAGTTCTTC. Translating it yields CAWSVAVRGEQFF.